This T cell receptor (beta chain) was identified during a study of T cell changes during pregnancy in multiple sclerosis. In germline, CDR1 is MNHEY, CDR2 SVGAGI. Trimming took 5 bases from V and 9 from J, leaving 11 bases between them. The CDR3 has 12 amino acids. Assay used: immunoSEQ multiplex PCR; TCRdb lists only in-frame clones, some missing. The sample includes 20,000 to 25,000 clones, 86% of them seen just once. Sequences were derived from CD8+ T cells from peripheral blood mononuclear cells, sampled in the first trimester of pregnancy. The gene calls are TRBV6-5 and TRBJ1-3; TRBD1 is a possible D gene (5 bases). The sequence derives from a female donor in good health, enrolled as a control in a pregnancy study. The CDR3 here is CASSATGATIYF. The CDR3 bases are TGTGCCAGCAGTGCTACAGGAGCCACCATATATTTT.